This T cell receptor (beta chain) was recovered during a study of cytomegalovirus exposure and HLA in healthy donors. Study-wide points: After further analysis at a later stage, 16,951 TCR beta sequences were associated with HLA alleles at 0.05 false discovery rate.

The PCR employed 60 Vbeta primers together with 13 Jbeta primers. Sequencing was performed with immunoSEQ multiplex PCR; in TCRdb, only in-frame clones are kept and a portion is missing. The sample has just over 150,000 clones, 80% seen once. The V gene lost 3 bases and the J gene lost 1 base, with 11 bases spanning the gap. The CDR3 has 15 amino acids. CDR1 SGHTA and CDR2 FQGTGA come from the germline V gene. About this clone itself: Its specificity is not known.

The material sequenced was PBMCs. The V and J genes are TRBV7-3 and TRBJ2-3; tentatively, D is TRBD2 (6 bases). This TCR was sampled from a male donor in good health and CMV-seropositive. CDR3 bases: TGTGCCAGCAGCTTGCTAGCGAGGGGCACAGATACGCAGTATTTT. It translates to CASSLLARGTDTQYF. Together with reference TRBV7-3 and TRBJ2-3, the CDR3 gives the full variable domain: GAGVSQTPSNKVTEKGKYVELRCDPISGHTALYWYRQSLGQGPEFLIYFQGTGAADDSGLPNDRFFAVRPEGSVSTLKIQRTERGDSAVYLCASSLLARGTDTQYFGPGTRLTVL.